What follows are 9 T cell receptor beta chains derived from one specimen sequenced in a study of blood T cell repertoires in COVID-19. Method: immunoSEQ multiplex PCR; TCRdb's copy keeps in-frame clones and lacks some. The sample yields more than 200,000 clones, roughly nine tenths seen once. Sequenced material: peripheral blood. The receptors stem from a woman between 45 and 65 years old with COVID-19, enrolled during active disease.

The DNA for the CDR3 is TGTGCCAGCAGCTGGACAGGGGCGCTTGGCTATGGCTACACCTTC. Translation: CASSWTGALGYGYTF. This chain connects TRBV5-4 to TRBJ1-2; 9 nucleotides align to TRBD1. The CDR3 totals 15 residues. Germline loops: CDR1 SGHNT, CDR2 YYREEE (reference sequence). Trimming cost V 3 bases and J 4 bases; bases outside gene matches: 7.

A few counts support this clone. The V gene is TRBV7-2, the J gene TRBJ1-5; the match to TRBD1 covers 7 bases. The germline V gene has CDR1 SGHTA and CDR2 FQGNSA. There are 18 residues in the CDR3. V lost 3 bases and J lost 6; bases outside the gene matches: 17. CDR3 nucleotide sequence: TGTGCCAGCAGCTTTTCGAGCATACAGGGGAAGGCGGGTCAGCCCCAGCATTTT. Translation: CASSFSSIQGKAGQPQHF.

This clone was detected once. The chain carries TRBV6-1 and TRBJ1-5; D gene unclear. The CDR3 is 13 residues long. Germline V gene lookup returns CDR1 MNHNS and CDR2 SASEGT. V lost 5 bases and J lost 8, with 13 bases in between. The CDR3 bases are TGTGCCAGCAGTTATTACCAAGAGGAGCCCCAGCATTTT. Amino acid sequence: CASSYYQEEPQHF.

This clone was counted a single time. Other DNA sequences in the same sample also yield this CDR3. The rearrangement uses TRBV19 and TRBJ1-1; 8 bases are a match to TRBD1. The CDR3 is 14 residues long. With V trimmed by 5 bases and J by 5 bases, 7 bases remained unmatched. CDR1 LNHDA and CDR2 SQIVND come from the germline V gene (reference sequence). The CDR3 bases are TGTGCCAGTAGTCCGGACAGGGAAGGAACTGAAGCTTTCTTT. Translating it yields CASSPDREGTEAFF.

This clone has a handful of counts. The J gene is TRBJ1-4, the V gene TRBV27, with no clear D. CDR3 length equals 15 residues. V was pared by 4 bases and J by 9 bases, with 18 bases between. Germline V CDR1 and CDR2: MNHEY, SMNVEV (reference sequence). CDR3 sequence reads: CASSSAGSRRKKLFF. The DNA of the CDR3 is TGTGCCAGCAGTTCTGCGGGCTCCCGGCGGAAAAAACTGTTTTTT.

The V call is TRBV5-1, the J call TRBJ1-2; unclear D gene. Trimming left V 5 bases short and J 8 bases short, with 16 bases between. CDR1 is SGHRS and CDR2 is YFSETQ in the germline V gene. The CDR3 is 13 residues long. In nucleotides, the CDR3 is TGCGCCAGCAGTAATGGGCCCTCAGAAGGCTACACCTTC. Amino acids: CASSNGPSEGYTF.

The chain uses TRBV6-2 or TRBV6-3 and TRBJ2-3, with a tentative D call TRBD2 (7 bases). V shed 4 bases and J shed 5 bases, with 10 bases lying between them. This CDR3 comprises 13 residues. Germline CDR1 is MNHEY and CDR2 is SVGEGT. The CDR3 here is CASSWGGGDTQYF. The CDR3 region has the DNA TGTGCCAGCAGTTGGGGGGGCGGAGATACGCAGTATTTT.

This clone was found a few times. This CDR3 is CASRDTYMNTEAFF. CDR3 in DNA: TGTGCCAGCAGAGACACTTACATGAACACTGAAGCTTTCTTT. The chain is built from TRBV2 and TRBJ1-1; D not certain. CDR3 length: 14 amino acids. V was shortened by 6 bases and J by 0 bases, with 11 bases between the two germline ends. The germline gives CDR1 SNHLY, CDR2 FYNNEI.

This chain links TRBV27 with TRBJ2-7; 7 nucleotides agree with TRBD2. J lost 0 bases, V lost 7 bases, and 6 bases had no gene match. This CDR3 contains 14 residues. Germline CDR1 reads MNHEY; CDR2 reads SMNVEV (reference sequence). The CDR3 DNA is TGTGCCAGCATGGCGGGGGTGAGCTCCTACGAGCAGTACGTC. It translates to CASMAGVSSYEQYV.